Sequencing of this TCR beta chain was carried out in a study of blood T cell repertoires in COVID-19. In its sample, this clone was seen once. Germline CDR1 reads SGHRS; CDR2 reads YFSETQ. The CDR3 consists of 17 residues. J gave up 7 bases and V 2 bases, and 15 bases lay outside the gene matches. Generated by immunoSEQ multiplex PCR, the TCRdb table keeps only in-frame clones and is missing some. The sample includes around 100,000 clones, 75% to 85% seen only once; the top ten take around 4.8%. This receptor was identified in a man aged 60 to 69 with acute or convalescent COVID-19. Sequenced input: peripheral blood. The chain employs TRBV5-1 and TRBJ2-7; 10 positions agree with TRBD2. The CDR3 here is CASSLSSGGTSVWEQYF. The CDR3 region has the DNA TGCGCCAGCAGCTTAAGCTCCGGCGGGACTAGCGTATGGGAGCAGTACTTC.